The 27 T cell receptor beta chains below were found in one sample sequenced in a study of T cell repertoires in cytomegalovirus infection. One entry per CDR3 protein results from TCRdb running MiXCR on the reads. The sample includes about 240,000 distinct CDR3 sequences, under 8.5% of them seen just once. The sequenced sample consisted of PBMCs. The receptors originated from a human donor in good health (CMV status not recorded). Some clones in this sample may be carry-over from other donors' samples.

This clonotype was detected many times. The chain couples TRBV13 to TRBJ2-6; no firm D call. The length of the CDR3 is 14 residues. The germline V gene has CDR1 PRHDT and CDR2 FYEKMQ (reference sequence). V lost 5 bases and J 0 bases, leaving 5 bases between the germline ends. The CDR3, as DNA: TGTGCCAGCAGCCATATCTCTGGGGCCAACGTCCTGACTTTC. It codes for CASSHISGANVLTF.

This clonotype was recorded at least ten times. This sequence joins TRBV23-1 and TRBJ2-1; TRBD2 aligns across 7 bases. TRBV23-1 has ORF status, its function being uncertain. This CDR3 is 12 amino acids long. Trimming took 11 bases from V and 5 from J; bases not matched to a gene: 6. The CDR3 here is CAAGGTHNEQFF. The CDR3 DNA follows: TGCGCCGCCGGGGGGACCCACAATGAGCAGTTCTTC.

This clonotype appeared many times. The rearrangement uses TRBV6-5 and TRBJ1-6, with a tentative D call TRBD1 (5 bases). The V end was cut by 0 bases, the J end by 7 bases, with 13 bases between. Germline V CDR1 and CDR2: MNHEY, SVGAGI. This CDR3 has 16 amino acids. The CDR3 DNA sequence: TGTGCCAGCAGTTACTCGCAAGGAGGGGTAAATTCACCCCTCCACTTT. It yields the protein CASSYSQGGVNSPLHF.

In its sample, this clonotype was seen many times. This chain's CDR3 is CASSPNDRGGSYEQYF. The CDR3 DNA is TGTGCCAGCTCACCTAACGACAGGGGAGGTTCCTACGAGCAGTACTTC. This chain links TRBV18 with TRBJ2-7, with 8 bases aligning to TRBD1. Trimming at V came to 3 bases and at J to 1 base, leaving 8 bases not matched to a gene. Germline assignment: CDR1 KGHSH and CDR2 LQKENI. This CDR3 has 16 residues.

This clonotype was counted many times. This chain joins TRBV7-2 and TRBJ2-3, with D tentatively TRBD1 or TRBD2 (7 bases each). Germline V lookup: CDR1 SGHTA, CDR2 FQGNSA. V was cut by 7 bases and J by 0 bases, with 20 bases left in between. CDR3 length: 17 amino acids. CDR3 nucleotides: TGTGCCAGCATCGCCAGGGGGGGCAGGACTAGCACAGATACGCAGTATTTT. As protein: CASIARGGRTSTDTQYF.

This clonotype was seen repeatedly, ten times or more. The V and J genes are TRBV5-1 and TRBJ1-4; no firm D call. CDR1 SGHRS and CDR2 YFSETQ come from the germline V gene. The CDR3 loop spans 13 amino acids. V lost 3 bases and J lost 5, with 8 bases in between. This CDR3 reads CASSSPGNEKLFF. The CDR3 DNA follows: TGCGCCAGCAGCTCCCCGGGGAATGAAAAACTGTTTTTT.

This clonotype was observed many times. V is TRBV28 and J is TRBJ2-7; the match to TRBD2 covers 8 bases. CDR1 MDHEN and CDR2 SYDVKM come from the germline V gene. The CDR3 is 16 amino acids. Germline trimming cut 2 bases from V and 0 bases from J; bases unmatched to any gene: 6. In DNA, the CDR3 is TGTGCCAGCAGTTTAAGTGCGGCGGGGGGCTCCTACGAGCAGTACTTC. Translated: CASSLSAAGGSYEQYF. The whole variable domain, filled in from reference TRBV28 and TRBJ2-7, reads DVKVTQSSRYLVKRTGEKVFLECVQDMDHENMFWYRQDPGLGLRLIYFSYDVKMKEKGDIPEGYSVSREKKERFSLILESASTNQTSMYLCASSLSAAGGSYEQYFGPGTRLTVT.

This clonotype was observed at least ten times. J is TRBJ2-7 and V is TRBV12-3 or TRBV12-4; D is undetermined. CDR3 length equals 13 residues. V was cut by 6 bases and J by 2 bases, with 11 bases left in between. Written as DNA, the CDR3 is TGTGCCAGCAGCTGGACGACCCCCTACGAGCAGTACTTC. The encoded protein is CASSWTTPYEQYF.

This clonotype was detected ten times or more. The J gene is TRBJ2-2, the V gene TRBV7-2; no firm D call. The CDR3 spans 15 residues. In germline, CDR1 is SGHTA, CDR2 FQGNSA. Between the trimmed V and J ends, which lost 5 bases and 0 bases, there was a span of 10 bases. The CDR3 is CASSPRRANTGELFF. The CDR3 nucleotides are TGTGCCAGCAGCCCTCGTCGAGCGAACACCGGGGAGCTGTTTTTT.

A few counts support this clonotype. V is TRBV2 and J is TRBJ2-3; 7 nucleotides line up with TRBD2. The CDR3 is made up of 13 amino acids. V gave up 5 bases and J gave up 8 bases; unmatched junction bases: 7. Looked up from germline, CDR1 is SNHLY and CDR2 is FYNNEI. CDR3 nucleotides: TGTGCCAGCAGTTCCGGGACTACCCTTACGCAGTATTTT. Its translation: CASSSGTTLTQYF.

In its sample, this clonotype was seen many times. The chain combines TRBV5-5 with TRBJ1-1; D perhaps matches TRBD1 (5 bases). The V and J ends lost 3 bases and 8 bases respectively, with 20 bases between them. CDR1 is SGHKS, CDR2 YYEKEE, per germline (reference sequence). The CDR3 contains 15 residues. In nucleotides, the CDR3 is TGTGCCAGCAGCTCTCCGGGACCTATTTTACTAGAAGCTTTCTTT. The encoded protein is CASSSPGPILLEAFF.

This clonotype was seen at least ten times. This chain links TRBV6-2 or TRBV6-3 with TRBJ1-5; D gene unclear. The length of the CDR3 is 15 residues. V lost 6 bases and J lost 3, with 15 bases in between. Germline lookup yields CDR1 MNHEY and CDR2 SVGEGT. The CDR3 coding sequence is TGTGCCAGCAGAAAGACCGGACCGGACAATCAGCCCCAGCATTTT. The encoded protein is CASRKTGPDNQPQHF.

The rearrangement uses TRBV6-6 and TRBJ1-5; 12 bases align to TRBD1. The CDR3 contains 17 residues. Germline lookup yields CDR1 MNHNY and CDR2 SVGAGI (reference sequence). V lost 2 bases and J lost 7; bases outside the gene matches: 9. The CDR3 DNA sequence: TGTGCCAGCAGTTACCGCCGGGACAGGGGGCTTGGGCAGCCCCAGCATTTT. Translating it yields CASSYRRDRGLGQPQHF.

This clonotype appeared many times. This sequence joins TRBV20-1 and TRBJ2-3; 9 bases are a match to TRBD1. Losses at the gene ends were 8 bases for V and 3 bases for J; bases not matched to a gene: 12. The CDR3 contains 15 residues. The germline V gene has CDR1 DFQATT and CDR2 SNEGSKA (reference sequence). The CDR3 region has the DNA TGCAGTCCTACAACAGGGGGCGCTGGGACAGATACGCAGTATTTT. Translation gives CSPTTGGAGTDTQYF.

In its sample, this clonotype was seen many times. This chain connects TRBV12-3 or TRBV12-4 to TRBJ1-2; D is possibly TRBD1 (6 bases). There are 15 residues in the CDR3. The germline V and J ends were trimmed by 1 base and 2 bases, with 11 bases remaining between them. The CDR3 DNA is TGTGCCAGCAGTTTAGGGACAGAAACAAACTATGGCTACACCTTC. As protein: CASSLGTETNYGYTF.

This clonotype has a handful of counts. J is TRBJ2-7 and V is TRBV29-1; 7 bases line up with TRBD2. V lost 6 bases, J lost 0 bases, and 8 bases stayed unmatched. The germline gives CDR1 SQVTM, CDR2 ANQGSEA. The CDR3 consists of 14 residues. The CDR3 region has the DNA TGCAGCGTCTATGACGGGGGGAGCTCCTACGAGCAGTACTTC. Protein sequence: CSVYDGGSSYEQYF.

CDR3 nucleotides: TGCAGTGCTGACGACAGGGGAAAAAATATGGTTGAGCAGTTCTTC. Translating gives CSADDRGKNMVEQFF. The J gene is TRBJ2-1, the V gene TRBV20-1, with TRBD1 matching 8 bases. V lost 5 bases, J lost 9 bases, and 15 bases stayed unmatched. The CDR3 has 15 amino acids. Germline values: CDR1 DFQATT, CDR2 SNEGSKA (reference sequence).

This clonotype was observed many times. The chain employs TRBV7-9 and TRBJ2-1, with TRBD1 as a possible D gene (6 bases). This CDR3 comprises 16 residues. The V gene lost 2 bases and the J gene lost 4 bases, with 15 bases spanning the gap. Germline assignment: CDR1 SEHNR and CDR2 FQNEAQ (reference sequence). The CDR3 is CASSLSGGEGYNEQFF. For the CDR3, the DNA is TGTGCCAGCAGCTTATCTGGGGGCGAGGGTTACAATGAGCAGTTCTTC.

This clonotype appeared many times. The chain recombines TRBV7-2 with TRBJ1-5; D is ambiguous. Per the germline V gene, CDR1 is SGHTA and CDR2 is FQGNSA. V was trimmed by 5 bases and J by 5 bases, leaving 16 bases between them. The CDR3 loop spans 15 amino acids. The CDR3 region has the DNA TGTGCCAGCAGCCCAGGCCTCCTTAGGGATCAGCCCCAGCATTTT. This encodes CASSPGLLRDQPQHF.

The CDR3 reads CASSLNVGGLIVSNQPQHF. In DNA form, the CDR3 reads TGTGCCAGCAGTTTAAACGTTGGGGGCCTGATAGTTAGCAATCAGCCCCAGCATTTT. This chain uses TRBV27 with TRBJ1-5; D might be TRBD1 (6 bases). Germline loops: CDR1 MNHEY, CDR2 SMNVEV (reference sequence). The CDR3 contains 19 residues. V lost 2 bases to trimming and J lost 0 bases, with 20 bases between them.

This clonotype was picked up many times. V is TRBV5-1 and J is TRBJ2-3; weak D call: TRBD2 (6 bases). The CDR3 extends over 14 amino acids. Germline values: CDR1 SGHRS, CDR2 YFSETQ. V was cut by 7 bases and J by 5 bases, with 17 bases left in between. The CDR3 DNA reads as TGCGCCAGCGACCTTCTGGGGGGTGGAGATACGCAGTATTTT. This gives the protein CASDLLGGGDTQYF.

This clonotype was observed a handful of times. V gene TRBV28 combines with J gene TRBJ2-7; D might be TRBD1 or TRBD2, each matching 7 bases. Germline V gene data show CDR1 as MDHEN and CDR2 as SYDVKM. The V end lost 6 bases, the J end lost 4 bases, and 16 bases lay between the germline ends. CDR3 length: 14 amino acids. The CDR3 sequence is CASRTGAGEYEQYF. For the CDR3, the DNA is TGTGCCAGCAGAACAGGGGCGGGGGAGTACGAGCAGTACTTC.

In its sample, this clonotype was seen many times. The chain links TRBV6-2 or TRBV6-3 to TRBJ2-1, with D unresolved. CDR1 is MNHEY, CDR2 SVGEGT, per germline. The V end was cut by 5 bases, the J end by 10 bases, with 9 bases between. This CDR3 has 11 residues. This CDR3 is CASSRLTEQFF. In DNA form, the CDR3 reads TGTGCCAGCAGTCGACTGACAGAGCAGTTCTTC.

The sample holds many counts of this clonotype. J is TRBJ1-1 and V is TRBV5-6, with D unresolved. CDR3 length equals 15 residues. Trimming took off 1 base at V and 1 base at J, with 11 bases between the two ends. The germline CDR1 and CDR2 sequences are SGHDT and YYEEEE. CDR3 in amino acids: CASSLKRLRNTEAFF. Here the CDR3 DNA reads TGTGCCAGCAGCTTGAAAAGGTTACGGAACACTGAAGCTTTCTTT. The whole variable domain, filled in from reference TRBV5-6 and TRBJ1-1, reads DAGVTQSPTHLIKTRGQQVTLRCSPKSGHDTVSWYQQALGQGPQFIFQYYEEEERQRGNFPDRFSGHQFPNYSSELNVNALLLGDSALYLCASSLKRLRNTEAFFGQGTRLTVV.

The sample holds a few counts of this clonotype. This chain joins TRBV7-6 and TRBJ1-2; 12 bases align to TRBD1. J gave up 8 bases and V 4 bases, and 8 bases lay outside the gene matches. Per germline, CDR1 SGHVS and CDR2 FNYEAQ. This CDR3 has 15 residues. Here the CDR3 DNA reads TGTGCCAGCAGCTCCGGGACAGGGGGCGCGGGAGGCTACACCTTC. Translated, it gives CASSSGTGGAGGYTF.

This clonotype was observed many times. The V gene is TRBV7-2, the J gene TRBJ2-3; 9 bases are a match to TRBD2. V was pared by 4 bases and J by 14 bases, with 10 bases of the junction left unmatched. CDR1 is SGHTA and CDR2 is FQGNSA in the germline V gene. There are 13 residues in the CDR3. This CDR3 is CASSSFQRGDGYF. The CDR3 DNA reads TGTGCCAGCAGCTCCTTTCAGCGGGGGGACGGGTATTTT. The whole variable domain, remainder taken from reference TRBV7-2 and TRBJ2-3, is GAGVSQSPSNKVTEKGKDVELRCDPISGHTALYWYRQSLGQGLEFLIYFQGNSAPDKSGLPSDRFSAERTGGSVSTLTIQRTQQEDSAVYLCASSSFQRGDGYFGPGTRLTVL.

This clonotype has ten or more counts. The V call is TRBV7-2, the J call TRBJ1-5, with D unclear. Trimming pared 1 base from V and 7 bases from J, leaving 8 bases between. The germline V gene encodes CDR1 SGHTA and CDR2 FQGNSA. The CDR3 has 13 amino acids. The CDR3 spells CASSLVKSQPQHF. The CDR3 nucleotides read TGTGCCAGCAGCTTAGTTAAATCGCAGCCCCAGCATTTT.